These 29 T cell receptor beta chains came from one sample sequenced in a study of T-cell memory formation after mild COVID-19. From the 5' RACE reads, TCRdb called clonotypes with MiXCR, one entry per CDR3 protein. The sample contains under 300,000 distinct CDR3 sequences, about 15% of which appear only once. The sample taken for sequencing was PBMCs or a T cell subset sorted from them (not recorded which). The receptors come from a man younger than 35 who had mild COVID-19 (a few samples of this study predate the infection). Cell type and time point are not known.

The chain links TRBV27 to TRBJ1-2, with 10 bases that match TRBD1. The germline V gene encodes CDR1 MNHEY and CDR2 SMNVEV (reference sequence). The V segment lost 5 bases and the J segment 5 bases; nucleotides outside the gene matches: 11. The CDR3 is 16 residues long. CDR3 amino acids: CASSKSPGQGIYGYTF. The CDR3 nucleotides read TGTGCCAGCAGTAAATCACCGGGACAGGGGATTTATGGCTACACCTTC.

This clonotype was observed a handful of times. This rearrangement joins TRBV4-3 to TRBJ2-5; 11 bases match TRBD1. CDR3 length: 17 amino acids. From germline, CDR1 is LGHNA and CDR2 YSLEER. V lost 1 base, J lost 5 bases, and 9 bases stayed unmatched. The CDR3 DNA reads TGCGCCAGCAGCCAAGGTGGAGGACAGGGGGCGAAGGAGACCCAGTACTTC. Translated, it gives CASSQGGGQGAKETQYF.

This chain joins TRBV7-2 and TRBJ2-3; tentatively, D is TRBD1 (6 bases). The V gene's germline CDR1 is SGHTA and CDR2 FQGNSA. V was trimmed by 8 bases and J by 7 bases, leaving 22 bases between them. The CDR3 runs to 15 residues. CDR3 loop: CASSPLTGVHYTQYF. As DNA, the CDR3 is TGTGCCAGCTCCCCGCTGACAGGCGTTCATTATACGCAGTATTTT. Full variable domain (outside the CDR3, taken from reference TRBV7-2 and TRBJ2-3): GAGVSQSPSNKVTEKGKDVELRCDPISGHTALYWYRQSLGQGLEFLIYFQGNSAPDKSGLPSDRFSAERTGGSVSTLTIQRTQQEDSAVYLCASSPLTGVHYTQYFGPGTRLTVL.

As concerns this clonotype: Compared with germline, one end of the junction differs, possibly owing to a read error. The chain recombines TRBV19 with TRBJ1-1; D not certain. Germline lookup yields CDR1 LNHDA and CDR2 SQIVND (reference sequence). The CDR3 sequence is 9 residues long. Here the CDR3 DNA reads TGTGCCGGTAGCCGGTACGCTTTCTTT. Translating it yields CAGSRYAFF.

The chain couples TRBV29-1 to TRBJ2-3; D is ambiguous. The V gene's germline CDR1 is SQVTM and CDR2 ANQGSEA. V lost 8 bases and J lost 2, with 14 bases in between. The CDR3 extends over 13 amino acids. CDR3 bases: TGCAGCTCCGGTGGACGGATCACAGATACGCAGTATTTT. This codes for CSSGGRITDTQYF.

This clonotype was counted only a few times. The chain uses TRBV6-1 and TRBJ2-1, with 9 bases that match TRBD1. The CDR3 loop spans 14 amino acids. Germline assignment: CDR1 MNHNS and CDR2 SASEGT. V trimming: 8 bases; J trimming: 8 bases; junction bases outside the gene matches: 10. CDR3 sequence (DNA): TGTGCCAGCCGGGGGACAGGGAAAGGCTATGAGCAGTTCTTC. Its protein is CASRGTGKGYEQFF.

There are many counts of this clonotype. The J gene is TRBJ2-3, the V gene TRBV7-2, with a possible D match to TRBD2 (5 bases). The V and J ends lost 2 bases and 3 bases respectively, with 9 bases between them. Germline CDR1 is SGHTA and CDR2 is FQGNSA. The CDR3 has 14 residues. The CDR3 reads CASSLLAGTDTQYF. The CDR3 nucleotides are TGTGCCAGCAGCTTACTAGCCGGAACAGATACGCAGTATTTT.

The V and J genes are TRBV5-1 and TRBJ2-7; TRBD1 matches 7 bases. Losses at the gene ends were 5 bases for V and 0 bases for J; bases not matched to a gene: 5. The germline gives CDR1 SGHRS, CDR2 YFSETQ. The CDR3 loop spans 14 amino acids. The CDR3 DNA reads TGCGCCAGCAGAGTCGGGGACAGCTCCTACGAGCAGTACTTC. Residues: CASRVGDSSYEQYF.

This clonotype has more than one count but fewer than ten. The gene calls are TRBV4-2 and TRBJ1-3; possible D gene TRBD1, 5 bases. The CDR3 spans 14 residues. Germline CDR1 is LGHNA and CDR2 is YNFKEQ. Deletions cut 1 base from V and 7 bases from J, with 11 bases between. CDR3: CASSQAGGGNTIYF. CDR3 DNA: TGTGCCAGCAGCCAAGCGGGGGGAGGCAACACCATATATTTT.

The rearrangement links TRBV5-4 to TRBJ2-2; 11 bases fit TRBD2. Trimming cost V 5 bases and J 7 bases; bases outside gene matches: 10. Germline V gene sequence: CDR1 SGHNT, CDR2 YYREEE (reference sequence). This CDR3 is built from 16 residues. CDR3 DNA: TGTGCCAGCAGTGCTAGCGGGGGGCTCAGGGTCGGGGAGCTGTTTTTT. Protein product: CASSASGGLRVGELFF.

The sample holds a few counts of this clonotype. V is TRBV23-1 and J is TRBJ2-4; TRBD2 might be the D (5 bases). TRBV23-1 is reported as an ORF; its role is uncertain. CDR3 length: 16 amino acids. V was pared by 1 base and J by 1 base, with 11 bases between. The DNA for the CDR3 is TGCGCCAGCAGTCAATTGGACTGCCCGGCCAAAAACATTCAGTACTTC. It translates to CASSQLDCPAKNIQYF.

The J gene is TRBJ2-3, the V gene TRBV4-1; D call uncertain. The ends were cut back, 3 bases at V and 2 bases at J, with 12 bases in the middle. Germline CDR1 and CDR2: MGHRA and YSYEKL. CDR3 length equals 15 residues. CDR3: CASSHTTLLTDTQYF. CDR3 nucleotide sequence: TGCGCCAGCAGCCATACTACCCTCCTCACAGATACGCAGTATTTT.

There are a few counts of this clonotype. In nucleotides, the CDR3 is TGCAGTGCTAGATTTGGGGAGTCGGAAAAACTGTTTTTT. The encoded protein is CSARFGESEKLFF. The chain combines TRBV20-1 with TRBJ1-4; unclear D gene. V lost 2 bases, J lost 8 bases, and 12 bases lay in between. Germline V gene sequence: CDR1 DFQATT, CDR2 SNEGSKA (reference sequence). The CDR3 consists of 13 residues.

The chain employs TRBV19 and TRBJ1-6; 8 bases align to TRBD1. CDR1 and CDR2 from the germline V gene are LNHDA and SQIVND (reference sequence). After removal of 3 bases from V and 10 bases from J, the junction contained 8 bases not matched to a gene. The CDR3 spans 15 residues. The CDR3 bases are TGTGCCAGTAGTATCGTGGGCAGGGGGCAATCACCCCTCCACTTT. Its translation: CASSIVGRGQSPLHF. Together with reference TRBV19 and TRBJ1-6, the CDR3 gives the full variable domain: DGGITQSPKYLFRKEGQNVTLSCEQNLNHDAMYWYRQDPGQGLRLIYYSQIVNDFQKGDIAEGYSVSREKKESFPLTVTSAQKNPTAFYLCASSIVGRGQSPLHFGNGTRLTVT.

This clonotype has only a few counts. The CDR3 nucleotides read TGCGCCAGCAGCGAGTCCGGGACAGAGAATTCACCCCTCCACTTT. Translated: CASSESGTENSPLHF. The chain couples TRBV5-1 to TRBJ1-6; 7 positions agree with TRBD1. The CDR3 loop spans 15 amino acids. CDR1 SGHRS and CDR2 YFSETQ come from the germline V gene. Trimming at V came to 4 bases and at J to 7 bases, leaving 8 bases not matched to a gene. The full variable domain, with the rest looked up from reference TRBV5-1 and TRBJ1-6, is KAGVTQTPRYLIKTRGQQVTLSCSPISGHRSVSWYQQTPGQGLQFLFEYFSETQRNKGNFPGRFSGRQFSNSRSEMNVSTLELGDSALYLCASSESGTENSPLHFGNGTRLTVT.

In this sample, this clonotype turned up many times. The CDR3 loop is CASSHGSSYNSPLHF. CDR3 sequence (DNA): TGCGCCAGCAGCCACGGGAGCTCCTATAATTCACCCCTCCACTTT. The chain is built from TRBV4-1 and TRBJ1-6; D gene ambiguous. The ends were cut back, 3 bases at V and 0 bases at J, with 6 bases in the middle. Germline V gene sequence: CDR1 MGHRA, CDR2 YSYEKL. The CDR3 is 15 residues long.

The chain has TRBV12-3 or TRBV12-4 and TRBJ2-2; unclear D gene. Trimming cost V 2 bases and J 3 bases, with 7 bases left between them. This CDR3 contains 14 residues. The CDR3, as DNA: TGTGCCAGCAGTTTATTAGTGGACACCGGGGAGCTGTTTTTT. It translates to CASSLLVDTGELFF.

This clonotype appeared a few times. The rearrangement uses TRBV10-2 and TRBJ1-2; 8 positions match TRBD1. With V trimmed by 7 bases and J by 1 base, 8 bases remained unmatched. CDR1 is WSHSY, CDR2 SAAADI, per germline. There are 15 residues in the CDR3. The CDR3 sequence: CASNFRGPGNYGYTF. CDR3 sequence (DNA): TGCGCCAGCAACTTCAGGGGGCCGGGTAACTATGGCTACACCTTC.

This clonotype appeared a few times. The rearrangement links TRBV5-4 to TRBJ2-3; 8 bases are a match to TRBD1. The length of the CDR3 is 14 residues. The germline V gene encodes CDR1 SGHNT and CDR2 YYREEE (reference sequence). Trimming took 4 bases from V and 8 from J; bases not matched to a gene: 9. The CDR3 reads CASSPGDRSGTQYF. The DNA for the CDR3 is TGTGCCAGCAGCCCCGGGGACAGGTCCGGTACGCAGTATTTT.

The chain employs TRBV12-3 or TRBV12-4 and TRBJ1-2, with a tentative D call TRBD1 (5 bases). The CDR3 spans 15 residues. V was pared by 4 bases and J by 4 bases, with 16 bases between. CDR3 sequence (DNA): TGTGCCAGCAGTTCCACAGGACGGGTTCCCTATGGCTACACCTTC. The encoded protein is CASSSTGRVPYGYTF.

V is TRBV11-2 and J is TRBJ1-1; weak D call: TRBD1 (5 bases). The length of the CDR3 is 14 residues. V shed 0 bases and J shed 10 bases, with 15 bases lying between them. Germline V gene sequence: CDR1 SGHAT, CDR2 FQNNGV. The CDR3: CASSLEGVGVGAFF. The CDR3 DNA reads TGTGCCAGCAGCTTAGAAGGGGTTGGGGTAGGAGCTTTCTTT.

This clonotype was seen a handful of times. V usage is TRBV6-5 and J usage is TRBJ2-7; TRBD1 is a possible D gene (5 bases). The CDR3 totals 12 residues. The V gene lost 7 bases and the J gene lost 3 bases, with 10 bases spanning the gap. CDR1 and CDR2 (germline): MNHEY, SVGAGI. The CDR3 reads CASKGFSYEQYF. Written as DNA, the CDR3 is TGTGCCAGCAAGGGGTTTAGCTACGAGCAGTACTTC.

The genes are TRBV7-6 and TRBJ1-5, with 7 bases aligning to TRBD1. Germline V CDR1 and CDR2: SGHVS, FNYEAQ. After removal of 4 bases from V and 9 bases from J, the junction contained 6 bases not matched to a gene. The CDR3 runs 13 residues. The CDR3 loop reads CASSSGGRGPQHF. In nucleotides, the CDR3 is TGTGCCAGCAGCTCAGGGGGGCGAGGGCCCCAGCATTTT.

The J gene is TRBJ2-3, the V gene TRBV6-4; D not certain. Trimming took off 2 bases at V and 4 bases at J, with 7 bases between the two ends. Germline V CDR1 and CDR2: MRHNA, SNTAGT. This CDR3 contains 13 residues. CDR3 amino acids: CASSDRDADTQYF. CDR3 DNA sequence: TGTGCCAGCAGTGACAGGGATGCAGATACGCAGTATTTT.

The V gene is TRBV3-1, the J gene TRBJ2-3, with D maybe TRBD1 (5 bases). With 6 bases removed from V and 3 bases from J, the gap between germline ends came to 16 bases. CDR3 length: 15 residues. Germline-derived CDR1 and CDR2 are LGHDT and YNNKEL (reference sequence). The CDR3 region has the DNA TGTGCCAGCAGTCCGACAGTGGGTCATACAGATACGCAGTATTTT. Protein product: CASSPTVGHTDTQYF.

The table lists this clonotype with a few counts. CDR3 sequence (DNA): TGTGCCAGCAGCCTAACGGGGGGCTCCAATACGCAGTATTTT. Translated, it gives CASSLTGGSNTQYF. This chain links TRBV11-1 with TRBJ2-3, with D perhaps matching TRBD2 (7 bases). CDR1 SGHAT and CDR2 FQDESV come from the germline V gene (reference sequence). CDR3 length: 14 amino acids. Trimming took 5 bases from V and 7 from J, leaving 16 bases between them. Full variable domain (rest looked up from reference TRBV11-1 and TRBJ2-3): EAEVAQSPRYKITEKSQAVAFWCDPISGHATLYWYRQILGQGPELLVQFQDESVVDDSQLPKDRFSAERLKGVDSTLKIQPAELGDSAMYLCASSLTGGSNTQYFGPGTRLTVL.

In this sample, this clonotype turned up a few times. The CDR3 DNA is TGCAGTGCTAACACTTCCCCCTACGAGCAGTACTTC. It translates to CSANTSPYEQYF. This sequence joins TRBV20-1 and TRBJ2-7, with D hard to call. Germline CDR1 is DFQATT and CDR2 is SNEGSKA (reference sequence). Trimming pared 4 bases from V and 2 bases from J, leaving 9 bases between. The length of the CDR3 is 12 residues.

The chain recombines TRBV12-3 or TRBV12-4 with TRBJ2-1; 8 positions agree with TRBD1. The CDR3 sequence is 16 residues long. The junction had 13 bases not matched to a gene; V was cut back by 6 bases and J by 6 bases. The CDR3 region has the DNA TGTGCCAGCAGCCCTCCTTGGGACAGGTTGGCCAATGAGCAGTTCTTC. Protein sequence: CASSPPWDRLANEQFF.

This chain uses TRBV20-1 with TRBJ2-1; 10 bases fit TRBD2. The CDR3 contains 13 residues. V lost 5 bases and J lost 9; bases outside the gene matches: 7. Germline V CDR1 and CDR2: DFQATT, SNEGSKA (reference sequence). The CDR3 sequence: CSAPGTSVTEQFF. The CDR3 bases are TGCAGTGCTCCCGGGACTAGCGTCACTGAGCAGTTCTTC.